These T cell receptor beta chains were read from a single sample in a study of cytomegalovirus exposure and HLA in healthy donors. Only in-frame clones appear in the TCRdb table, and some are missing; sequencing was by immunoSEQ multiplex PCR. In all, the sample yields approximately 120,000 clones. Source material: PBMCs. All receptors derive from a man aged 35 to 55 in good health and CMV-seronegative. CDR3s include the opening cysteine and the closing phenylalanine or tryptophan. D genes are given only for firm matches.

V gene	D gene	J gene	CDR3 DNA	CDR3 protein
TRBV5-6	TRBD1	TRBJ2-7	TGTGCCAGCAGCTGGGGGACAGTAACCTACGAGCAGTACTTC	CASSWGTVTYEQYF
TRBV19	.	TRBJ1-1	TGTGCCAGTAGTATAGAGACAAGCCACACTGAAGCTTTCTTT	CASSIETSHTEAFF
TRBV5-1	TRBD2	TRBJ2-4	TGCGCCAGCAGCTCAGGGACTAGCGGGAGGGCCATTCAGTACTTC	CASSSGTSGRAIQYF
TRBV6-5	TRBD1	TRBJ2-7	TGTGCCAGCAGTAAAACCGGGACAGGGCTCTACGAGCAGTACTTC	CASSKTGTGLYEQYF
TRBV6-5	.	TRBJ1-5	TGTGCCAGCAGTAGATTAGGGGCAGGACAGCCCCAGCATTTT	CASSRLGAGQPQHF
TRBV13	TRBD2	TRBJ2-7	TGTGCCAGCAGCACCTTACTAGCGGGCCACTCCTACGAGCAGTACTTC	CASSTLLAGHSYEQYF
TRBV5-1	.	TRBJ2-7	TGCGCCAGCCCGGGAGAAACTCGGACCGAGCAGTACTTC	CASPGETRTEQYF
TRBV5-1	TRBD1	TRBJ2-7	TGCGCCAGCAGCCCGGAGGGACAGGGACCCTACGAGCAGTACTTC	CASSPEGQGPYEQYF
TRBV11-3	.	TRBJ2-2	TGTGCCAGCAGCCTGAACACCGGGGAGCTGTTTTTT	CASSLNTGELFF
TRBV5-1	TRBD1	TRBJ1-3	TGCGCCAGCAGCTTGGACGGGACAGGGGGCAGTGGAAACACCATATATTTT	CASSLDGTGGSGNTIYF
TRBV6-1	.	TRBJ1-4	TGTGCCAGCAGTGAAGCTCCAGGGGTCCTGAATGAAAAACTGTTTTTT	CASSEAPGVLNEKLFF
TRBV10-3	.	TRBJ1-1	TGTGCCATCAGTGACGGTCGGAACACTGAAGCTTTCTTT	CAISDGRNTEAFF
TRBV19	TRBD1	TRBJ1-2	TGTGCCAGTAGTATAATGACAGGGAGTCATGGCTACACCTTC	CASSIMTGSHGYTF
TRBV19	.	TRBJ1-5	TGTGCCAGTAGTACGGACAACCACAATCAGCCCCAGCATTTT	CASSTDNHNQPQHF
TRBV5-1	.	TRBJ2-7	TGCGCCAGCAGCTTGGCCTCGGGGGTCACCTACGAGCAGTACTTC	CASSLASGVTYEQYF
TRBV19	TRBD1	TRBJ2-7	TGTGCCAGTAGTACTATACAGGGGCGGCCACCCCTCGAGCAGTACTTC	CASSTIQGRPPLEQYF
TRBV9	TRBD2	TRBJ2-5	TGTGCCAGCGGAGTCGCCCCGGGACTAGAAGAGACCCAGTACTTC	CASGVAPGLEETQYF
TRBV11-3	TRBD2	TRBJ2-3	TGTGCCAGCAGCTTAGGTCTAGCGGGCCCCACGGGTACGCAGTATTTT	CASSLGLAGPTGTQYF
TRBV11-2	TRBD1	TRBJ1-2	TGTGCCAGCAGCCAAAATACAGGGGTCTATGGCTACACCTTC	CASSQNTGVYGYTF